The 28 T cell receptor beta chains below come from one sample, sequenced in a study of T cells after yellow fever vaccination. TCRdb analysed the 5' RACE reads with MiXCR anew, one entry per CDR3 protein. The sample has about 320,000 distinct CDR3 sequences, roughly a tenth seen once; the top ten hold approximately 3%. The sample consisted of CD4+ T cells sorted from PBMCs, taken 45 days after the yellow fever booster vaccination. The receptor source for this set is a man aged 18 to 35 who received the YFV17D yellow fever vaccine.

There are a few counts of this clonotype. The chain couples TRBV28 to TRBJ2-2; 12 bases fit TRBD2. The V segment lost 2 bases and the J segment 8 bases; nucleotides outside the gene matches: 6. CDR1 is MDHEN, CDR2 SYDVKM, per germline. There are 16 residues in the CDR3. The CDR3 DNA reads TGTGCCAGCAGTTTACTGACTAGCGGGGGATCGGGGGAGCTGTTTTTT. Protein: CASSLLTSGGSGELFF. Combining the CDR3 with reference TRBV28 and TRBJ2-2 gives the whole variable domain DVKVTQSSRYLVKRTGEKVFLECVQDMDHENMFWYRQDPGLGLRLIYFSYDVKMKEKGDIPEGYSVSREKKERFSLILESASTNQTSMYLCASSLLTSGGSGELFFGEGSRLTVL.

V is TRBV19 and J is TRBJ1-1, with 9 bases fitting TRBD1. Looked up from germline, CDR1 is LNHDA and CDR2 is SQIVND (reference sequence). CDR3 length: 14 residues. The J segment lost 2 bases and the V segment lost 10 bases, leaving 8 bases of the junction unmatched. CDR3 nucleotides: TGTGCCACCTCTTCGACAGGGGGTAACACTGAAGCTTTCTTT. Amino acid sequence: CATSSTGGNTEAFF.

This sequence joins TRBV7-8 and TRBJ1-3; D unclear. The ends were cut back, 2 bases at V and 0 bases at J, with 8 bases in the middle. CDR3 size: 15 residues. Germline CDR1 is SGHVS and CDR2 is FQNEAQ. CDR3 sequence reads: CASSLSSISGNTIYF. The CDR3 DNA is TGTGCCAGCAGCTTATCTAGTATCTCTGGAAACACCATATATTTT.

This clonotype was detected a few times. This chain connects TRBV6-5 to TRBJ2-1; TRBD2 agrees at 9 bases. V lost 0 bases to trimming and J lost 6 bases; unmatched junction nucleotides: 3. The CDR3 has 15 amino acids. The germline gives CDR1 MNHEY, CDR2 SVGAGI. CDR3 sequence reads: CASSYSGGGANEQFF. In nucleotides, the CDR3 is TGTGCCAGCAGTTACTCTGGCGGGGGGGCCAATGAGCAGTTCTTC.

This chain uses TRBV5-1 with TRBJ2-3; D perhaps matches TRBD2 (6 bases). V lost 4 bases to trimming and J lost 3 bases, with 15 bases between them. CDR3 length equals 15 residues. Germline-derived CDR1 and CDR2 are SGHRS and YFSETQ. The CDR3 loop reads CASSPGVGRTDTQYF. The CDR3 bases are TGCGCCAGCAGCCCCGGTGTGGGGAGGACAGATACGCAGTATTTT.

V usage is TRBV7-9 and J usage is TRBJ2-7, with 9 nucleotides matching TRBD2. V lost 6 bases, J lost 0 bases, and 9 bases stayed unmatched. Germline-derived CDR1 and CDR2 are SEHNR and FQNEAQ (reference sequence). The CDR3 is 16 residues long. As DNA, the CDR3 is TGTGCCAGCAGTCTAGGTAGCGGGGGACACTCCTACGAGCAGTACTTC. This sequence encodes CASSLGSGGHSYEQYF.

This clonotype occurred a few times. V is TRBV19 and J is TRBJ1-5, with 8 positions matching TRBD1. Unmatched junction bases numbered 5, after V lost 6 bases and J lost 4 bases. This CDR3 comprises 14 residues. Germline CDR1 LNHDA, CDR2 SQIVND (reference sequence). The CDR3 loop is CASRLNRGNQPQHF. The DNA of the CDR3 is TGTGCCAGTAGACTCAACAGGGGGAATCAGCCCCAGCATTTT.

This clonotype appeared a few times. The chain has TRBV11-3 and TRBJ2-1; D unresolved. V lost 4 bases and J 5 bases, leaving 9 bases between the germline ends. Germline V gene sequence: CDR1 SGHNT, CDR2 YENEEA. This CDR3 region has 13 residues. The CDR3: CASSSRMDNEQFF. The CDR3 DNA reads TGTGCCAGCAGCTCCCGTATGGACAATGAGCAGTTCTTC.

The CDR3 protein is CASSPQPVFNSPLHF. The CDR3 nucleotides read TGTGCCAGCAGTCCCCAGCCAGTTTTCAATTCACCCCTCCACTTT. The chain carries TRBV6-6 and TRBJ1-6; D is ambiguous. Germline CDR1 is MNHNY and CDR2 is SVGAGI (reference sequence). This CDR3 region has 15 residues. V was pared by 5 bases and J by 7 bases, with 15 bases between.

V usage is TRBV6-5 and J usage is TRBJ2-5, with 7 bases lining up with TRBD1. With V trimmed by 6 bases and J by 5 bases, 6 bases remained unmatched. CDR3 size: 13 residues. From germline, CDR1 is MNHEY and CDR2 SVGAGI. CDR3 DNA: TGTGCCAGCAGGACGACAGGGACGGAGACCCAGTACTTC. Protein product: CASRTTGTETQYF.

This clonotype was counted a few times. The chain has TRBV5-1 and TRBJ2-3; TRBD1 agrees at 7 bases. The germline V gene encodes CDR1 SGHRS and CDR2 YFSETQ. The CDR3 is 16 amino acids. Trimming at V came to 2 bases and at J to 2 bases, leaving 8 bases not matched to a gene. The CDR3 protein is CASSFIGTVNTDTQYF. CDR3 coding DNA: TGCGCCAGCAGCTTTATAGGGACAGTTAACACAGATACGCAGTATTTT.

This clonotype was detected only a few times. The J gene is TRBJ2-7, the V gene TRBV20-1, with a possible D match to TRBD1 (5 bases). Germline V gene lookup returns CDR1 DFQATT and CDR2 SNEGSKA (reference sequence). This CDR3 spans 15 amino acids. With 3 bases removed from V and 1 base from J, the gap between germline ends came to 16 bases. The CDR3 DNA reads as TGCAGTGCTAGGGTTGGGGCAGGGCGATCCTACGAGCAGTACTTC. Protein sequence: CSARVGAGRSYEQYF.

The chain employs TRBV5-6 and TRBJ1-1; possibly TRBD1 for D (6 bases). The V end was cut by 4 bases, the J end by 9 bases, with 13 bases between. This CDR3 contains 12 residues. CDR1 is SGHDT and CDR2 is YYEEEE in the germline V gene. The CDR3 nucleotides read TGTGCCAGCAGCATCGGGACACTCCAAGCTTTCTTT. Translated: CASSIGTLQAFF.

This clonotype has just a few counts. V usage is TRBV21-1 and J usage is TRBJ1-1. TRBV21-1 is deemed a pseudogene. The CDR3 spans 13 residues. DNA for the CDR3: TGTGCCAGCAGCAAAGGCTCTCTTTCTGAAGCTTTCTTT. Translation gives CASSKGSLSEAFF.

The chain combines TRBV5-5 with TRBJ1-2, with D hard to call. The CDR3 spans 15 residues. Germline CDR1 SGHKS, CDR2 YYEKEE (reference sequence). Between the trimmed V and J ends, which lost 5 bases and 5 bases, there was a span of 19 bases. CDR3 sequence: CASSYGSEGQYGYTF. In nucleotides, the CDR3 is TGTGCCAGCAGTTACGGTTCAGAGGGCCAGTATGGCTACACCTTC.

The chain recombines TRBV29-1 with TRBJ1-5; 8 positions agree with TRBD1. J lost 5 bases, V lost 3 bases, and 0 bases had no gene match. This CDR3 contains 12 residues. From germline, CDR1 is SQVTM and CDR2 ANQGSEA. The CDR3 spells CSVDRGHQPQHF. For the CDR3, the DNA is TGCAGCGTTGACAGGGGGCATCAGCCCCAGCATTTT.

This clonotype was picked up many times. The chain employs TRBV5-1 and TRBJ1-3; D is unclear. Trimming shortened V by 0 bases and J by 0 bases, and 4 bases separated the two germline ends. Germline V gene data show CDR1 as SGHRS and CDR2 as YFSETQ. The CDR3 covers 14 residues. The DNA of the CDR3 is TGCGCCAGCAGCTTGGATTACTCTGGAAACACCATATATTTT. Its protein product is CASSLDYSGNTIYF. Full variable domain (remainder filled in from reference TRBV5-1 and TRBJ1-3): KAGVTQTPRYLIKTRGQQVTLSCSPISGHRSVSWYQQTPGQGLQFLFEYFSETQRNKGNFPGRFSGRQFSNSRSEMNVSTLELGDSALYLCASSLDYSGNTIYFGEGSWLTVV.

This clonotype was counted ten times or more. The chain uses TRBV9 and TRBJ1-3, with 7 bases aligning to TRBD1. The trim removed 2 bases at V and 2 bases at J, leaving 1 base unmatched. There are 14 residues in the CDR3. Germline V gene sequence: CDR1 SGDLS, CDR2 YYNGEE. CDR3 region: CASSVGTAGNTIYF. The DNA of the CDR3 is TGTGCCAGCAGCGTCGGGACAGCTGGAAACACCATATATTTT.

The chain uses TRBV15 and TRBJ2-1; D gene uncertain. Germline CDR1 and CDR2: LNHNV and YYDKDF (reference sequence). The CDR3 is made up of 12 amino acids. V lost 1 base and J 6 bases, leaving 4 bases between the germline ends. Here the CDR3 DNA reads TGTGCCACCAGCAGAGTCCGCAATGAGCAGTTCTTC. It encodes CATSRVRNEQFF.

The rearrangement links TRBV30 to TRBJ2-3; TRBD1 might be the D (6 bases). V was clipped by 7 bases and J by 1 base, with 12 bases between them. There are 13 residues in the CDR3. Looked up from germline, CDR1 is GTSNPN and CDR2 is SVGIG (reference sequence). CDR3 in amino acids: CASNWGRTDTQYF. CDR3 DNA: TGTGCCTCAAACTGGGGGCGCACAGATACGCAGTATTTT.

The V call is TRBV20-1, the J call TRBJ2-3, with D tentatively TRBD2 (6 bases). Germline CDR1 DFQATT, CDR2 SNEGSKA (reference sequence). Between the trimmed V and J ends, which lost 6 bases and 5 bases, there was a span of 30 bases. This CDR3 has 18 residues. Here the CDR3 reads CSASYRRRDPDGRDTQYF. The CDR3 nucleotides read TGCAGTGCGAGTTATCGTCGGCGGGACCCCGACGGTAGAGATACGCAGTATTTT.

A few counts support this clonotype. The J gene is TRBJ1-5, the V gene TRBV29-1, with D perhaps TRBD1 (5 bases). V lost 6 bases and J 3 bases, leaving 9 bases between the germline ends. The V gene's germline CDR1 is SQVTM and CDR2 ANQGSEA. The CDR3 spans 12 residues. In DNA, the CDR3 is TGCAGCGTCGGGGGAGACAATCAGCCCCAGCATTTT. Its translation: CSVGGDNQPQHF. Based on the CDR3 plus reference TRBV29-1 and TRBJ1-5, the full variable domain is SAVISQKPSRDICQRGTSLTIQCQVDSQVTMMFWYRQQPGQSLTLIATANQGSEATYESGFVIDKFPISRPNLTFSTLTVSNMSPEDSSIYLCSVGGDNQPQHFGDGTRLSIL.

The gene calls are TRBV10-3 and TRBJ1-5; the D is unclear. V shed 4 bases and J shed 7 bases, with 11 bases lying between them. Per the germline V gene, CDR1 is ENHRY and CDR2 is SYGVKD. This CDR3 has 13 residues. The CDR3 DNA reads TGTGCCATCAGTGGCTGGAAGGAGCAGCCCCAGCATTTT. Translation: CAISGWKEQPQHF.

This chain joins TRBV4-1 and TRBJ2-2; 8 nucleotides line up with TRBD1. The CDR3 loop spans 17 amino acids. V lost 1 base, J lost 3 bases, and 7 bases stayed unmatched. Germline CDR1 reads MGHRA; CDR2 reads YSYEKL. Written as DNA, the CDR3 is TGCGCCAGCAGCCAAGTCTCAGGGGGCGAGGACACCGGGGAGCTGTTTTTT. Residues: CASSQVSGGEDTGELFF.

This clonotype was recorded at least ten times. The V and J genes are TRBV5-1 and TRBJ2-1; the match to TRBD1 covers 7 bases. The length of the CDR3 is 17 residues. Germline-derived CDR1 and CDR2 are SGHRS and YFSETQ. With 3 bases clipped from V and 7 bases from J, the junction kept 16 bases outside the gene matches. In DNA form, the CDR3 reads TGCGCCAGCAGCTCGAGACCACCGGGACAGCCCCGAAATGAGCAGTTCTTC. It is translated as CASSSRPPGQPRNEQFF.

In this sample, this clonotype turned up a few times. The rearrangement uses TRBV7-2 and TRBJ2-2; D gene unclear. From germline, CDR1 is SGHTA and CDR2 FQGNSA. Trimming took 1 base from V and 0 from J, leaving 6 bases between them. This CDR3 is 15 amino acids long. The CDR3 DNA reads TGTGCCAGCAGCTTAGAACGGACGAACACCGGGGAGCTGTTTTTT. It translates to CASSLERTNTGELFF.

This clonotype was seen a handful of times. The chain links TRBV6-2 or TRBV6-3 to TRBJ2-5; 9 bases line up with TRBD2. CDR3 length: 13 amino acids. V was pared by 6 bases and J by 4 bases, with 3 bases of the junction left unmatched. Germline loops: CDR1 MNHEY, CDR2 SVGEGT. CDR3 amino acids: CASRPSGVETQYF. The CDR3 DNA reads as TGTGCCAGCAGACCTAGCGGGGTAGAGACCCAGTACTTC.

The table lists this clonotype with a few counts. The chain uses TRBV7-9 and TRBJ2-5, with 9 bases fitting TRBD2. The CDR3 has 15 amino acids. V was pared by 2 bases and J by 5 bases, with 6 bases of the junction left unmatched. Per germline, CDR1 SEHNR and CDR2 FQNEAQ (reference sequence). The CDR3 DNA is TGTGCCAGCAGCTTACGCGGGGGGGCCCGGGAGACCCAGTACTTC. It encodes CASSLRGGARETQYF.